This entry lists 6 T cell receptor beta chains sequenced from one sample in a study of post-analysis software for immune sequencing data. Study observations and caveats: Patients carried five TRBV segments more frequently than controls did, and TRBV5-6, TRBV5-1 and TRBV20-1 were among them.

No antigen has been assigned to these receptors. Incorporated into the TCR beta cDNA libraries were unique molecular identifiers, which served to reduce PCR and sequencing biases. TCRdb reprocessed the PCR reads via MiXCR and lists one record per CDR3 protein. The sample holds roughly 570,000 distinct CDR3 sequences, 30% to 40% seen once. Sequencing was done on a sample of blood. Receptors were obtained from a girl aged 2 to 17 with multiple sclerosis.

V is TRBV20-1 and J is TRBJ2-2, with TRBD1 matching 8 bases. The CDR3 runs to 14 residues. Germline lookup yields CDR1 DFQATT and CDR2 SNEGSKA (reference sequence). J was trimmed by 1 base and V by 5 bases; bases with no gene match: 3. This CDR3 reads CSAPGGLNTGELFF. In DNA form, the CDR3 reads TGCAGTGCTCCAGGGGGCCTGAACACCGGGGAGCTGTTTTTT.

The J gene is TRBJ2-5, the V gene TRBV6-5, with D tentatively TRBD2 (5 bases). The J call may be mistaken, given a closer DNA end match to TRBJ2-7. The CDR3 consists of 13 residues. CDR1 and CDR2 from the germline V gene are MNHEY and SVGAGI. CDR3 protein: CASAAAGGSEQYF. CDR3 DNA: TGTGCCAGCGCCGCCGCGGGTGGATCCGAGCAGTACTTC.

A few counts support this clonotype. V usage is TRBV5-1 and J usage is TRBJ1-2, with TRBD1 as a possible D gene (5 bases). Germline CDR1 and CDR2: SGHRS and YFSETQ. The ends were cut back, 4 bases at V and 5 bases at J, with 12 bases in the middle. This CDR3 is 13 amino acids long. DNA for the CDR3: TGCGCCAGCAGCCCTCAGACAGTTTATGGCTACACCTTC. Translated: CASSPQTVYGYTF.

The J gene is TRBJ1-5, the V gene TRBV6-1; D unclear. This CDR3 has 13 amino acids. V dropped 11 bases and J dropped 3 bases, with 14 bases sitting between them. CDR1 is MNHNS, CDR2 SASEGT, per germline. CDR3 sequence: CASTQVPNQPQHF. CDR3 bases: TGTGCCTCCACCCAGGTTCCCAATCAGCCCCAGCATTTT.

The chain combines TRBV4-1 with TRBJ2-1, with D unclear. Germline CDR1 MGHRA, CDR2 YSYEKL. The V end was cut by 4 bases, the J end by 0 bases, with 13 bases between. This CDR3 is built from 16 residues. The CDR3: CASSRVQGHSYNEQFF. The CDR3 nucleotides are TGCGCCAGCAGCCGAGTTCAAGGCCACTCCTACAATGAGCAGTTCTTC.

V gene TRBV29-1 combines with J gene TRBJ2-5; D might be TRBD1 (6 bases). This CDR3 contains 14 residues. Trimming cost V 4 bases and J 4 bases, with 16 bases left between them. Germline V gene sequence: CDR1 SQVTM, CDR2 ANQGSEA. The CDR3 DNA sequence: TGCAGCGTTGTGGCCGGCAGAGGGGGAGAGACCCAGTACTTC. It is translated as CSVVAGRGGETQYF.